The 29 T cell receptor beta chains below come from one sample, sequenced in a study of T cells in Graves' hyperthyroidism and ophthalmopathy (dated by TCRdb to between 2019 and 2020). The protocol used for the library was multiplex PCR. TCRdb records Illumina HiSeq 2000 as the sequencer. The TCR beta CDR3 regions were amplified from RNA transcripts. A first-round RT-PCR of the TCR CDR3 used the HTBI primer set with the Qiagen OneStep RT-PCR kit. In TCRdb, the public reads were trimmed at Q25 with fastp and aligned with MiXCR, with productive beta chains retained. Records with the same CDR3 protein are collapsed into one entry carrying the most frequent genes and DNA. Within this sample are about 320,000 distinct CDR3 sequences, with 16% of them counted one time only. Roughly 33% of the sample goes to the ten largest clones. Source material: blood. The receptors here all came from a man younger than 45 with Graves' hyperthyroidism.

This clonotype was found a few times. The chain employs TRBV6-1 and TRBJ1-2, with D tentatively TRBD1 (6 bases). The germline V gene encodes CDR1 MNHNS and CDR2 SASEGT. This CDR3 spans 14 amino acids. Trimming removed 5 bases from V and 6 bases from J, with 16 bases in between. The CDR3, as DNA: TGTGCCAGCAGTTCGCAGGGGTTATCTCATGGCTACACCTTC. This encodes CASSSQGLSHGYTF.

This clonotype showed up many times. This chain joins TRBV29-1 and TRBJ2-7, with 7 bases aligning to TRBD2. The CDR3 is 13 amino acids. The ends lost 7 bases at V and 0 bases at J; junction bases unmatched: 6. Germline V lookup: CDR1 SQVTM, CDR2 ANQGSEA. CDR3 DNA sequence: TGCAGCGCAACTAGCGTTAGCTCCTACGAGCAGTACTTC. Translation: CSATSVSSYEQYF.

The table lists this clonotype with many counts. The CDR3 loop reads CASSFPLMDRGQNTEAFF. CDR3 coding DNA: TGTGCCAGCAGTTTCCCTTTAATGGACAGGGGGCAGAACACTGAAGCTTTCTTT. The chain carries TRBV28 and TRBJ1-1; TRBD1 aligns across 11 bases. V gave up 3 bases and J gave up 1 base; unmatched junction bases: 10. Germline values: CDR1 MDHEN, CDR2 SYDVKM. This CDR3 contains 18 residues. Based on the CDR3 plus reference TRBV28 and TRBJ1-1, the full variable domain is DVKVTQSSRYLVKRTGEKVFLECVQDMDHENMFWYRQDPGLGLRLIYFSYDVKMKEKGDIPEGYSVSREKKERFSLILESASTNQTSMYLCASSFPLMDRGQNTEAFFGQGTRLTVV.

Note on this clonotype: This may be a read error, as it is one base from a much larger clone. J is TRBJ2-7 and V is TRBV6-1; D not certain. There are 13 residues in the CDR3. The V end was cut by 6 bases, the J end by 3 bases, with 12 bases between. Germline V gives CDR1 MNHNS, CDR2 SASEGT. The CDR3 DNA is TGTGCCAGCAGCCAAGGGTGGTACTACGAGCAGTACTTC. Its translation: CASSQGWYYEQYF.

This clonotype was counted only a few times. The V call is TRBV5-1, the J call TRBJ1-1; D may be TRBD1 (5 bases). Per the germline V gene, CDR1 is SGHRS and CDR2 is YFSETQ. The CDR3 has 15 residues. V shed 0 bases and J shed 5 bases, with 14 bases lying between them. The CDR3 loop reads CASSLAAGVGTEAFF. CDR3 nucleotide sequence: TGCGCCAGCAGCTTGGCCGCGGGGGTGGGGACTGAAGCTTTCTTT. The whole variable domain, filled in from reference TRBV5-1 and TRBJ1-1, reads KAGVTQTPRYLIKTRGQQVTLSCSPISGHRSVSWYQQTPGQGLQFLFEYFSETQRNKGNFPGRFSGRQFSNSRSEMNVSTLELGDSALYLCASSLAAGVGTEAFFGQGTRLTVV.

The V gene is TRBV18, the J gene TRBJ1-5, with 11 bases fitting TRBD1. The length of the CDR3 is 16 residues. V lost 6 bases and J lost 4; bases outside the gene matches: 8. CDR1 is KGHSH and CDR2 is LQKENI in the germline V gene. The CDR3 protein is CASSPGQGALNQPQHF. The CDR3 DNA reads TGTGCCAGCTCCCCCGGACAGGGGGCTTTAAATCAGCCCCAGCATTTT.

In its sample, this clonotype was seen many times. The chain uses TRBV20-1 and TRBJ2-7, with D uncertain. Germline values: CDR1 DFQATT, CDR2 SNEGSKA (reference sequence). Between the trimmed V and J ends, which lost 3 bases and 4 bases, there was a span of 7 bases. CDR3 length: 11 amino acids. The CDR3 is CSASLGYEQYF. The DNA of the CDR3 is TGCAGTGCTAGCTTAGGGTACGAGCAGTACTTC.

This clonotype showed up many times. The chain employs TRBV7-9 and TRBJ2-3, with D possibly matching TRBD2 (6 bases). This CDR3 is 13 amino acids long. The ends were cut back, 7 bases at V and 1 base at J, with 9 bases in the middle. The germline V gene encodes CDR1 SEHNR and CDR2 FQNEAQ (reference sequence). Here the CDR3 reads CASTAGRTDTQYF. As DNA, the CDR3 is TGTGCCAGCACGGCGGGGCGCACAGATACGCAGTATTTT.

This clonotype was seen only a few times. This chain links TRBV20-1 with TRBJ1-3; D unclear. The CDR3 runs 15 residues. Germline assignment: CDR1 DFQATT and CDR2 SNEGSKA (reference sequence). V was cut by 2 bases and J by 0 bases, with 11 bases left in between. CDR3 DNA: TGCAGTGCTAGAATCTCCCCCCACTCTGGAAACACCATATATTTT. Translation: CSARISPHSGNTIYF.

This clonotype appeared many times. V gene TRBV7-3 combines with J gene TRBJ2-1; 7 positions match TRBD1. Germline V gene data show CDR1 as SGHTA and CDR2 as FQGTGA. Losses at the gene ends were 5 bases for V and 1 base for J; bases not matched to a gene: 17. This CDR3 has 19 residues. In nucleotides, the CDR3 is TGTGCCAGCAGCATCAGGGGGATGAGCGGACCAAATTCCTACAATGAGCAGTTCTTC. Translating it yields CASSIRGMSGPNSYNEQFF.

At least ten counts were recorded for this clonotype. The chain combines TRBV6-1 with TRBJ1-1, with a tentative D call TRBD1 (6 bases). The V end was cut by 5 bases, the J end by 5 bases, with 21 bases between. Germline V gene data show CDR1 as MNHNS and CDR2 as SASEGT. There are 16 residues in the CDR3. The CDR3 sequence: CASSLTGLGRETEAFF. CDR3 nucleotide sequence: TGTGCCAGCAGTCTAACAGGGTTGGGGAGGGAAACTGAAGCTTTCTTT.

This clonotype was counted many times. The gene calls are TRBV28 and TRBJ2-2; no definite D call. The CDR3 is 13 residues long. The germline CDR1 and CDR2 sequences are MDHEN and SYDVKM. Trimming left V 7 bases short and J 1 base short, with 7 bases between. The DNA of the CDR3 is TGTGCCAGCAACGCAGAGAACACCGGGGAGCTGTTTTTT. Translated: CASNAENTGELFF.

This clonotype was seen only a few times. The chain recombines TRBV5-5 with TRBJ2-3; D is undetermined. The CDR3 runs to 15 residues. CDR1 is SGHKS, CDR2 YYEKEE, per germline (reference sequence). Trimming removed 10 bases at V and 3 bases at J, with 21 bases between. The CDR3 region is CAGIPYGYETDTQYF. The CDR3 nucleotides read TGTGCCGGCATACCCTATGGTTACGAAACAGATACGCAGTATTTT.

The CDR3 protein is CASSPAPNNDSPLHF. CDR3 bases: TGCGCCAGCAGCCCCGCACCAAACAACGATTCACCCCTCCACTTT. The genes are TRBV5-1 and TRBJ1-6; D call uncertain. In germline, CDR1 is SGHRS, CDR2 YFSETQ. There are 15 residues in the CDR3. Trimming stripped 4 bases from V and 8 bases from J, with 16 bases between. Together with reference TRBV5-1 and TRBJ1-6, the CDR3 gives the full variable domain: KAGVTQTPRYLIKTRGQQVTLSCSPISGHRSVSWYQQTPGQGLQFLFEYFSETQRNKGNFPGRFSGRQFSNSRSEMNVSTLELGDSALYLCASSPAPNNDSPLHFGNGTRLTVT.

In its sample, this clonotype was seen many times. The genes are TRBV2 and TRBJ1-2; D is ambiguous. In germline, CDR1 is SNHLY, CDR2 FYNNEI. This CDR3 contains 13 residues. Trimming removed 4 bases from V and 0 bases from J, with 6 bases in between. The CDR3 DNA follows: TGTGCCAGCAGTGTTGGAGCTAACTATGGCTACACCTTC. As protein: CASSVGANYGYTF. The whole variable domain, filled in from reference TRBV2 and TRBJ1-2, reads EPEVTQTPSHQVTQMGQEVILRCVPISNHLYFYWYRQILGQKVEFLVSFYNNEISEKSEIFDDQFSVERPDGSNFTLKIRSTKLEDSAMYFCASSVGANYGYTFGSGTRLTVV.

This clonotype came up once. A read error is possible here, since a much larger clone lies one base away. This CDR3 fails to terminate in the conserved phenylalanine or tryptophan, so it likely reflects a read error. V is TRBV7-9 and J is TRBJ1-2; the D gene is possibly TRBD1 (6 bases). The CDR3 has 15 residues. V lost 3 bases, J lost 4 bases, and 15 bases lay in between. Germline V lookup: CDR1 SEHNR, CDR2 FQNEAQ (reference sequence). CDR3 nucleotides: TGTGCCAGCAGCTTCATCCCCCAGGGGACCTATGGCTACACCCTC. Amino acids: CASSFIPQGTYGYTL.

This clonotype was picked up many times. V gene TRBV20-1 combines with J gene TRBJ1-1; D unresolved. Germline V gene sequence: CDR1 DFQATT, CDR2 SNEGSKA (reference sequence). Between the trimmed V and J ends, which lost 3 bases and 6 bases, there was a span of 20 bases. This CDR3 is built from 15 residues. The CDR3 spells CSASEQSGGGPEAFF. The CDR3 bases are TGCAGTGCTAGTGAGCAGTCAGGCGGCGGGCCTGAAGCTTTCTTT.

In its sample, this clonotype was seen many times. V usage is TRBV7-2 and J usage is TRBJ1-2, with D possibly being TRBD1 (6 bases). CDR1 SGHTA and CDR2 FQGNSA come from the germline V gene. The CDR3 runs 16 residues. V dropped 1 base and J dropped 3 bases, with 15 bases sitting between them. The CDR3 DNA is TGTGCCAGCAGCTTAGAAGTTGGGGGGCACGACTATGGCTACACCTTC. This codes for CASSLEVGGHDYGYTF.

The rearrangement links TRBV27 to TRBJ1-4; TRBD1 might be the D (5 bases). The germline CDR1 and CDR2 sequences are MNHEY and SMNVEV (reference sequence). V was clipped by 2 bases and J by 8 bases, with 18 bases between them. There are 16 residues in the CDR3. CDR3 DNA sequence: TGTGCCAGCAGTTTAAGATATTTTCACCGGGACGAAAAACTGTTTTTT. Translated, it gives CASSLRYFHRDEKLFF. The full variable domain, rest sourced from reference TRBV27 and TRBJ1-4, is EAQVTQNPRYLITVTGKKLTVTCSQNMNHEYMSWYRQDPGLGLRQIYYSMNVEVTDKGDVPEGYKVSRKEKRNFPLILESPSPNQTSLYFCASSLRYFHRDEKLFFGSGTQLSVL.

As regards this clonotype: This could be a read error, since a much larger clone is one nucleotide away. The CDR3 DNA is TGTGCACTTGGGTACCTCGGACTAGCGGGAGGGCCGGAGACCCGGTACTTC. Amino acids: CALGYLGLAGGPETRYF. The genes are TRBV30 and TRBJ2-5, with 15 bases matching TRBD2. CDR1 is GTSNPN, CDR2 SVGIG, per germline (reference sequence). The CDR3 has 17 amino acids.

The table lists this clonotype with many counts. The rearrangement uses TRBV24-1 and TRBJ2-7; 9 nucleotides agree with TRBD2. The CDR3 is 16 residues long. Germline loops: CDR1 KGHDR, CDR2 SFDVKD. The trim removed 2 bases at V and 7 bases at J, leaving 11 bases unmatched. The CDR3 sequence: CATSDSIGGRAGEQYF. CDR3 sequence (DNA): TGTGCCACCAGTGATTCCATCGGCGGGAGGGCCGGGGAGCAGTACTTC.

On this clonotype: This may stem from a read error, because a much larger clone lies one nucleotide away. The genes are TRBV5-1 and TRBJ1-2; D is undetermined. Looked up from germline, CDR1 is SGHRS and CDR2 is YFSETQ. The CDR3 is 14 residues long. Trimming removed 6 bases at V and 0 bases at J, with 12 bases between. This CDR3 reads CASTPDHPNYGYTF. The CDR3 coding sequence is TGCGCCAGCACCCCGGACCATCCTAACTATGGCTACACCTTC.

The rearrangement joins TRBV15 to TRBJ1-3; D unclear. Germline lookup yields CDR1 LNHNV and CDR2 YYDKDF (reference sequence). The CDR3 sequence is 15 residues long. Trimming took off 3 bases at V and 0 bases at J, with 9 bases between the two ends. The chain's CDR3 is CATSSISSSGNTIYF. DNA for the CDR3: TGTGCCACCAGCAGTATCAGTAGCTCTGGAAACACCATATATTTT.

This clonotype was seen repeatedly, ten times or more. CDR3 sequence reads: CASSSESQGRKYGYTF. In DNA form, the CDR3 reads TGTGCCAGCAGCTCCGAAAGCCAGGGGAGGAAGTATGGCTACACCTTC. This chain links TRBV7-2 with TRBJ1-2; D is perhaps TRBD1 (6 bases). This CDR3 is built from 16 residues. V was cut by 4 bases and J by 5 bases, with 20 bases left in between. Germline CDR1 reads SGHTA; CDR2 reads FQGNSA.

The chain combines TRBV7-3 with TRBJ2-5; D is uncertain. With 5 bases removed from V and 7 bases from J, the gap between germline ends came to 11 bases. The germline V gene encodes CDR1 SGHTA and CDR2 FQGTGA. The length of the CDR3 is 12 residues. The CDR3 region has the DNA TGTGCCAGCAGCGCCCCCTCGGGGACCCAGTACTTC. As protein: CASSAPSGTQYF.

This clonotype has at least ten counts. This rearrangement joins TRBV6-1 to TRBJ1-1; D might be TRBD1 (6 bases). CDR1 is MNHNS, CDR2 SASEGT, per germline. CDR3 length: 14 residues. Trimming took off 6 bases at V and 0 bases at J, with 11 bases between the two ends. The CDR3 DNA follows: TGTGCCAGCAGCATCCAGGGGCTGAACACTGAAGCTTTCTTT. Protein sequence: CASSIQGLNTEAFF.

The chain employs TRBV7-9 and TRBJ2-1, with D possibly TRBD2 on 5 matching bases. Trimming took 0 bases from V and 15 from J, leaving 12 bases between them. The length of the CDR3 is 12 residues. Germline values: CDR1 SEHNR, CDR2 FQNEAQ (reference sequence). The CDR3 DNA is TGTGCCAGCAGCTTAGCGTCTGCCCGGGGGTTCTTC. Translated, it gives CASSLASARGFF.

This clonotype was observed a handful of times. The chain has TRBV7-9 and TRBJ2-2; maybe TRBD2 (6 bases). The CDR3 is 16 amino acids. Germline V gene lookup returns CDR1 SEHNR and CDR2 FQNEAQ (reference sequence). With 2 bases removed from V and 2 bases from J, the gap between germline ends came to 12 bases. CDR3 sequence: CASSLRAEGNTGELFF. The CDR3 bases are TGTGCCAGCAGCTTAAGAGCGGAGGGTAACACCGGGGAGCTGTTTTTT.

As for this clonotype: A read error is possible here, since a much larger clone lies one base away. The gene calls are TRBV24-1 and TRBJ2-1, with 13 bases aligning to TRBD2. CDR1 is KGHDR and CDR2 is SFDVKD in the germline V gene. This CDR3 spans 15 amino acids. The chain's CDR3 is CATSAWTSGSNGQFF. CDR3 DNA: TGTGCCACCAGTGCTTGGACTAGCGGGAGCAATGGGCAGTTCTTC.